This TCR beta chain stems from a study of cytomegalovirus exposure and HLA in healthy donors. Findings and caveats of the study: The study listed approximately 170 cytomegalovirus-associated TCR beta chains. Analysis was carried out at a later point, and it linked a missense DCLRE1C variant to TCR beta V- and J-gene trimming. Sequencing had likely introduced a cluster of highly shared sequence variants as an artifact. Rare TCR sequences predominated, though certain public TCRs were found in many donors.

Deletions cut 6 bases from V and 6 bases from J, with 10 bases between. The CDR3 consists of 12 residues. Per the germline V gene, CDR1 is MNHEY and CDR2 is SMNVEV (reference sequence). The study ran its PCR with 60 Vbeta and 13 Jbeta primers. Clones were sequenced by immunoSEQ multiplex PCR, and TCRdb holds only the in-frame ones, with some missing. The sample records more than 100,000 clones, 76% being singletons. Comment on this clone: The antigen is unknown.

The sequence was collected from a woman under 30 in good health and CMV-seropositive. The genes are TRBV27 and TRBJ2-3, with D maybe TRBD2 (6 bases). Sample: PBMCs. DNA of the CDR3: TGTGCCAGCAGGTTTAGCGGCGATACGCAGTATTTT. Its translation: CASRFSGDTQYF.